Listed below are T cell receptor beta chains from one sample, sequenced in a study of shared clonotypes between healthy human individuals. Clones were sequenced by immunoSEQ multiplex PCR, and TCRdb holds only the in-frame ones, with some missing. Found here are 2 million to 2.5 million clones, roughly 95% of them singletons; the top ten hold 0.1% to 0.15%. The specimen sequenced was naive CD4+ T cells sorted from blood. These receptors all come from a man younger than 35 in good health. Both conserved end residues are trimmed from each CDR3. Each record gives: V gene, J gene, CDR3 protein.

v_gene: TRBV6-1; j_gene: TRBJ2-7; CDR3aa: ASSESWGLGFEQY
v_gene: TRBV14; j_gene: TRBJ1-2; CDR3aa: ASSQAGSTYGYT
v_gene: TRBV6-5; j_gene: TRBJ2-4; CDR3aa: ASSFSTLLAKNIQY
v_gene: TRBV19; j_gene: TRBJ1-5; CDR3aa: ASSPRQATSLYSNQPQH
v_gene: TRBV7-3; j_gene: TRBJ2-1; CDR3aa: ASSSRPDSPNEQF
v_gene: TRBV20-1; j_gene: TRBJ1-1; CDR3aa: SARKDTEAF
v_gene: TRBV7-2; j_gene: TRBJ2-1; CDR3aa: ASSPRVLLHEQF
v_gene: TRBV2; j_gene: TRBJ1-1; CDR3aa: ASSEARQTEAF
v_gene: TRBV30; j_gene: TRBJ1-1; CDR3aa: AWSVRVNTEAF
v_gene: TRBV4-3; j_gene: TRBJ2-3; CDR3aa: ASSQEGDTQY
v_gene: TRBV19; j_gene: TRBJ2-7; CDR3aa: ASSAGQGVAYEQY
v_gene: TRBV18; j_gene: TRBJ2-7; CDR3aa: ASSPPEGSREQY
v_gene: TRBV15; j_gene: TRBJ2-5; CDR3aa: ATSRARRGAETQY
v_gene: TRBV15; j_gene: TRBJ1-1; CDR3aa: ATIGLGNTEAF
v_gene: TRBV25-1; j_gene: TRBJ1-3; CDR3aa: ASSEFGTGVGNTIY
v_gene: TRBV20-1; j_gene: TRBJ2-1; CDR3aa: SALRLGEQF
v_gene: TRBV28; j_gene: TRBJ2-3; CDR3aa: ASGVGITLTDTQY
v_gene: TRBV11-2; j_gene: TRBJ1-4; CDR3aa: ASSLEWRTNEKLF
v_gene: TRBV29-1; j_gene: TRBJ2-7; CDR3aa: SVGVDRAEQY
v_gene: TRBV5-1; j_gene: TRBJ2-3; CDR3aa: ASSLDRASTDTQY
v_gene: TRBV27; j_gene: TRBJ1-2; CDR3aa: ASSWDRGADGYT
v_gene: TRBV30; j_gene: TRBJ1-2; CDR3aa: AWSVRRRGNYGYT
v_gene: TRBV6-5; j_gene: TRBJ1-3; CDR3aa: ASSYSSTTSGNTIY
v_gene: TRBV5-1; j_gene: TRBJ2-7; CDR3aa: ASGTSGDSYEQY
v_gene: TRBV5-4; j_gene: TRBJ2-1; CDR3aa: ASSLAGQGYNEQF
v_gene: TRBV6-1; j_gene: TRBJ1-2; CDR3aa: ASTELGTGYGYT
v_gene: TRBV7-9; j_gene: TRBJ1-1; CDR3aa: ASGNRVNTEAF
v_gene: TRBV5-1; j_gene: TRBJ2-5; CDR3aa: ASSLIASKETQY
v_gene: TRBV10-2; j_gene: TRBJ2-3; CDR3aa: ASSESGDTQY
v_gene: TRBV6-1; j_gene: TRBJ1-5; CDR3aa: ASSDSPLNQPQH
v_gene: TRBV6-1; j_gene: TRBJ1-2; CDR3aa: ASSVGTGGYGYT
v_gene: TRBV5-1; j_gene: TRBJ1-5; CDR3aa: ASSPDSSNQPQH
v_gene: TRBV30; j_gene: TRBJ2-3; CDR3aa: AWSETDTQY
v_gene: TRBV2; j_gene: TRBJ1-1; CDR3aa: ASSEAISGNTEAF
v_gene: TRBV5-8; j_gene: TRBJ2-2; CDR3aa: ASNPLRGAGELF
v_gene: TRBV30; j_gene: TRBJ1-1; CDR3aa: AWSSQGGSEAF
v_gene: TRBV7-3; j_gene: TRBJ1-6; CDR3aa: ASSSHRGRNSPLH
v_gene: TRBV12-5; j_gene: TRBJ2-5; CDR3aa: ASGLGLGTGIETQY
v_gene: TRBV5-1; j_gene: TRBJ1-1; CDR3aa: ASSQDNQNTEAF
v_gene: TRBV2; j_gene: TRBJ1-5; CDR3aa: ASNELQRDQPQH